The next 2 T cell receptor beta chains were all read from a single sample in a study of OX40 agonist ivuxolimab in advanced cancers. Generated by immunoSEQ multiplex PCR, the TCRdb table keeps only in-frame clones and is missing some. This table holds tens of thousands of clones, around 80% found once. Sequencing was performed on CD4+ or CD8+ T cells sorted from blood, taken in a trial of the OX40 agonist ivuxolimab. Receptor source: an adult with an advanced solid tumor such as melanoma, head and neck, liver or kidney cancer.

The chain couples TRBV15 to TRBJ2-4, with D tentatively TRBD1 (5 bases). The germline gives CDR1 LNHNV, CDR2 YYDKDF (reference sequence). The length of the CDR3 is 15 residues. V was shortened by 3 bases and J by 0 bases, with 9 bases between the two germline ends. CDR3 nucleotide sequence: TGTGCCACCAGCAGGACAGAGTTAGCCAAAAACATTCAGTACTTC. This translates into CATSRTELAKNIQYF.

The rearrangement links TRBV9 to TRBJ1-2; D is perhaps TRBD1 (6 bases). The germline gives CDR1 SGDLS, CDR2 YYNGEE. V dropped 3 bases and J dropped 2 bases, with 11 bases sitting between them. There are 14 residues in the CDR3. In DNA form, the CDR3 reads TGTGCCAGCAGCGAGACAGGTACCAACTATGGCTACACCTTC. Its protein product is CASSETGTNYGYTF.